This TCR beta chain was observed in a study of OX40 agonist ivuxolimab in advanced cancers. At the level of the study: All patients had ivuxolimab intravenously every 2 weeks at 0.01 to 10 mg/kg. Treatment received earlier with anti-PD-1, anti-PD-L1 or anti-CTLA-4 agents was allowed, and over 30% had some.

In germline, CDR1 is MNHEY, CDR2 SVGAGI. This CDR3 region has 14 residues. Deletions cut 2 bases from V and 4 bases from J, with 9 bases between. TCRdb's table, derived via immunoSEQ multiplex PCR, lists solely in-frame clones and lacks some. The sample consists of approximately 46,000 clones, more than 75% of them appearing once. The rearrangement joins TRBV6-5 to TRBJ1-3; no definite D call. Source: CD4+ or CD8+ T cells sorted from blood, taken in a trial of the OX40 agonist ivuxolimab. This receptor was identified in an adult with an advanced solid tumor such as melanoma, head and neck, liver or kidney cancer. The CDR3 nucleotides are TGTGCCAGCAGTTACGAGGGTGCCGGAAACACCATATATTTT. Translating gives CASSYEGAGNTIYF.